The sequence of this T cell receptor (beta chain) was determined in a study of blood T cell repertoires in COVID-19. In the study overall: COVID-19 samples from acute and convalescent phases originated in the United States, Italy and Spain.

The assay was immunoSEQ multiplex PCR, and TCRdb's table has in-frame clones only and misses some. The top ten clones hold roughly an eighth of a sample with 95,000 to 150,000 clones, 65% to 90% of them seen once. V lost 0 bases to trimming and J lost 8 bases; unmatched junction nucleotides: 19. The CDR3 loop spans 19 amino acids. In germline, CDR1 is SGHDT, CDR2 YYEEEE. The receptor was isolated from a human donor in a cohort sampled during active COVID-19. V usage is TRBV5-6 and J usage is TRBJ1-4; 7 nucleotides match TRBD1. Sample: peripheral blood. For the CDR3, the DNA is TGTGCCAGCAGCTTGGCCCGGGGGACAGTAGAAAGAGAGAGCGAAAAACTGTTTTTT. This gives the protein CASSLARGTVERESEKLFF.